The 20 T cell receptor beta chains in this list originate from one sample, sequenced in a study of T cell responses to AZD1222 COVID-19 vaccine. Generated by immunoSEQ multiplex PCR, the TCRdb table keeps only in-frame clones and is missing some. This sample has about 120,000 clones, with roughly 91% found just once. Sequences were derived from peripheral blood, sampled 28 days after the second AZD1222 dose. All receptors derive from an adult who received the AZD1222 COVID-19 vaccine.

J is TRBJ1-2 and V is TRBV2, with 7 bases matching TRBD1. The CDR3 loop spans 16 amino acids. Germline V CDR1 and CDR2: SNHLY, FYNNEI. The ends lost 4 bases at V and 4 bases at J; junction bases unmatched: 12. CDR3 bases: TGTGCCAGCAGTGTACGGTGGAGGGGGCAAAGCTATGGCTACACCTTC. Amino acids: CASSVRWRGQSYGYTF. The full variable domain, in which reference TRBV2 and TRBJ1-2 provide the parts outside the CDR3, is EPEVTQTPSHQVTQMGQEVILRCVPISNHLYFYWYRQILGQKVEFLVSFYNNEISEKSEIFDDQFSVERPDGSNFTLKIRSTKLEDSAMYFCASSVRWRGQSYGYTFGSGTRLTVV.

The chain recombines TRBV19 with TRBJ1-1; D gene unclear. Germline V CDR1 and CDR2: LNHDA, SQIVND (reference sequence). The CDR3 contains 15 residues. V shed 5 bases and J shed 1 base, with 14 bases lying between them. Here the CDR3 DNA reads TGTGCCAGTAGTCCCGCCCGGGCAGGGAACACTGAAGCTTTCTTT. It translates to CASSPARAGNTEAFF.

This chain connects TRBV12-3 or TRBV12-4 to TRBJ1-2; TRBD1 is a possible D gene (6 bases). Trimming removed 4 bases at V and 6 bases at J, with 12 bases between. The CDR3 totals 13 residues. The CDR3 here is CASSSGPGDGYTF. The CDR3 bases are TGTGCCAGCAGTTCGGGTCCAGGGGATGGCTACACCTTC.

This chain joins TRBV28 and TRBJ2-3, with TRBD2 matching 13 bases. The CDR3 runs to 18 residues. V gave up 6 bases and J gave up 0 bases; unmatched junction bases: 9. Germline CDR1 and CDR2: MDHEN and SYDVKM. The DNA of the CDR3 is TGTGCCAGCAGGGCGGGGACTAGCGGGACCACTAGCACAGATACGCAGTATTTT. Amino acids: CASRAGTSGTTSTDTQYF.

The chain is built from TRBV7-9 and TRBJ1-3; D is undetermined. V gave up 5 bases and J gave up 0 bases, with 17 bases separating them. The CDR3 runs 17 residues. Germline V gene sequence: CDR1 SEHNR, CDR2 FQNEAQ (reference sequence). In nucleotides, the CDR3 is TGTGCCAGCAGCCATTTTCTCGGACGGAGCTCTGGAAACACCATATATTTT. The encoded protein is CASSHFLGRSSGNTIYF. Using reference TRBV7-9 and TRBJ1-3 for the parts outside the CDR3, the full variable domain is DTGVSQNPRHKITKRGQNVTFRCDPISEHNRLYWYRQTLGQGPEFLTYFQNEAQLEKSRLLSDRFSAERPKGSFSTLEIQRTEQGDSAMYLCASSHFLGRSSGNTIYFGEGSWLTVV.

The CDR3 nucleotides read TGTGCCAGCAGTTCCCCCTGGCAGGGGGCCGTTCCTGGAAACACCATATATTTT. It specifies CASSSPWQGAVPGNTIYF. The rearrangement links TRBV28 to TRBJ1-3; 8 bases agree with TRBD1. In germline, CDR1 is MDHEN, CDR2 SYDVKM. The V gene end was trimmed by 4 bases and the J gene end by 2 bases; junction bases not matched to a gene: 13. The CDR3 totals 18 residues.

V is TRBV7-9 and J is TRBJ2-1, with 9 bases identical to TRBD2. V shed 1 base and J 10 bases; nucleotides not matched to a gene: 2. Per germline, CDR1 SEHNR and CDR2 FQNEAQ (reference sequence). This CDR3 has 13 residues. CDR3 amino acids: CASSLDLAGEQFF. In DNA form, the CDR3 reads TGTGCCAGCAGCTTAGACCTAGCGGGAGAGCAGTTCTTC.

The rearrangement uses TRBV2 and TRBJ1-3; D is unresolved. CDR3 length: 12 amino acids. Deletions cut 8 bases from V and 0 bases from J, with 5 bases between. Germline V gives CDR1 SNHLY, CDR2 FYNNEI. The CDR3 DNA sequence: TGTGCCAGCGGGGACTCTGGAAACACCATATATTTT. This gives the protein CASGDSGNTIYF.

The chain recombines TRBV19 with TRBJ1-2; D perhaps matches TRBD1 (5 bases). From germline, CDR1 is LNHDA and CDR2 SQIVND (reference sequence). Trimming removed 7 bases from V and 8 bases from J, with 20 bases in between. This CDR3 comprises 14 residues. CDR3 residues: CASTRERGRSGYTF. CDR3 DNA: TGTGCCAGTACCCGCGAACGGGGGAGAAGCGGCTACACCTTC.

The rearrangement links TRBV7-9 to TRBJ2-5; TRBD1 aligns across 11 bases. J gave up 2 bases and V 5 bases, and 4 bases lay outside the gene matches. The CDR3 length is 15 residues. From germline, CDR1 is SEHNR and CDR2 FQNEAQ (reference sequence). The CDR3 spells CASSIGDRGQETQYF. In DNA, the CDR3 is TGTGCCAGCAGCATAGGGGACAGGGGGCAAGAGACCCAGTACTTC.

The gene calls are TRBV3-1 (or the pseudogene TRBV3-2) and TRBJ1-2, with D perhaps TRBD1 (5 bases). V lost 2 bases to trimming and J lost 6 bases, with 10 bases between them. CDR1 and CDR2 from the germline V gene are LGHDT and YNNKEL (reference sequence). The CDR3 spans 13 residues. This CDR3 reads CASSQRGADGYTF. DNA of the CDR3: TGTGCCAGCAGCCAACGCGGGGCCGATGGCTACACCTTC.

This clone came up once. V gene TRBV5-4 combines with J gene TRBJ1-2; 10 nucleotides align to TRBD1. The CDR3 is made up of 15 amino acids. Germline V lookup: CDR1 SGHNT, CDR2 YYREEE (reference sequence). With 0 bases clipped from V and 4 bases from J, the junction kept 3 bases outside the gene matches. DNA of the CDR3: TGTGCCAGCAGCTTGGAGACAGGGGGCAGCTATGGCTACACCTTC. Amino acids: CASSLETGGSYGYTF. The full variable domain, its missing parts supplied by reference TRBV5-4 and TRBJ1-2, is ETGVTQSPTHLIKTRGQQVTLRCSSQSGHNTVSWYQQALGQGPQFIFQYYREEENGRGNFPPRFSGLQFPNYSSELNVNALELDDSALYLCASSLETGGSYGYTFGSGTRLTVV.

The chain is built from TRBV7-6 and TRBJ1-3; D is unclear. V lost 1 base and J lost 0, with 7 bases in between. CDR3 size: 15 residues. CDR1 SGHVS and CDR2 FNYEAQ come from the germline V gene. Here the CDR3 reads CASSLGQTSGNTIYF. CDR3 sequence (DNA): TGTGCCAGCAGCTTAGGCCAGACCTCTGGAAACACCATATATTTT.

The chain uses TRBV6-5 and TRBJ1-1; 8 bases match TRBD1. V lost 5 bases to trimming and J lost 6 bases; unmatched junction nucleotides: 8. Germline values: CDR1 MNHEY, CDR2 SVGAGI. This CDR3 has 14 residues. CDR3 sequence: CASSLDRVKPEAFF. Here the CDR3 DNA reads TGTGCCAGCAGTCTGGACAGGGTTAAGCCTGAAGCTTTCTTT.

CDR3 DNA: TGTGCCAGCAGTTACGGTCCTGCGGGTGGCTACACCTTC. It encodes CASSYGPAGGYTF. The chain is built from TRBV6-5 and TRBJ1-2; D ambiguous. This CDR3 has 13 amino acids. Deletions cut 2 bases from V and 7 bases from J, with 11 bases between. Germline CDR1 reads MNHEY; CDR2 reads SVGAGI.

This chain links TRBV27 with TRBJ1-5; 8 bases are shared with TRBD1. This CDR3 is built from 16 residues. CDR1 and CDR2 from the germline V gene are MNHEY and SMNVEV (reference sequence). V lost 3 bases to trimming and J lost 2 bases; unmatched junction nucleotides: 6. CDR3 sequence (DNA): TGTGCCAGCAGTTTGACAGGGGAAGGTCGCAATCAGCCCCAGCATTTT. It yields the protein CASSLTGEGRNQPQHF.

The rearrangement uses TRBV6-6 and TRBJ1-6, with TRBD1 identical over 8 bases. From germline, CDR1 is MNHNY and CDR2 SVGAGI (reference sequence). The CDR3 is 15 amino acids. The V gene end was trimmed by 1 base and the J gene end by 8 bases; junction bases not matched to a gene: 4. The CDR3 DNA reads TGTGCCAGCAGTTACTTCACAGGGGGAGATTCACCCCTCCACTTT. It translates to CASSYFTGGDSPLHF.

The chain couples TRBV10-3 to TRBJ1-6; D is unclear. Germline V CDR1 and CDR2: ENHRY, SYGVKD. The ends were cut back, 0 bases at V and 1 base at J, with 7 bases in the middle. The CDR3 contains 16 residues. CDR3 coding DNA: TGTGCCATCAGTGAGTCCATTGGATCCTATAATTCACCCCTCCACTTT. This encodes CAISESIGSYNSPLHF.

The gene calls are TRBV6-6 and TRBJ1-5, with D possibly TRBD1 on 5 matching bases. Per the germline V gene, CDR1 is MNHNY and CDR2 is SVGAGI (reference sequence). The CDR3 has 16 residues. Trimming took off 4 bases at V and 9 bases at J, with 22 bases between the two ends. The CDR3 protein is CASSSLKVGGIGPQHF. The CDR3 bases are TGTGCCAGCAGTTCACTCAAGGTGGGGGGGATCGGGCCCCAGCATTTT.

This clone was counted once. This chain connects TRBV6-2 or TRBV6-3 to TRBJ1-1; D not resolved. Germline V gene data show CDR1 as MNHEY and CDR2 as SVGEGT. The V end was cut by 4 bases, the J end by 2 bases, with 11 bases between. This CDR3 contains 14 residues. The CDR3 region has the DNA TGTGCCAGCAGTTTCAGGACGGCCAACACTGAAGCTTTCTTT. Translated, it gives CASSFRTANTEAFF.